Listed here is a single T cell receptor beta chain. Germline V gene data show CDR1 as SQVTM and CDR2 as ANQGSEA. The CDR3 is 12 residues long. Germline trimming cut 6 bases from V and 2 bases from J; bases unmatched to any gene: 4. This sample is part of a study of technical replicates of blood from a few donors. Method: immunoSEQ multiplex PCR; TCRdb's copy keeps in-frame clones and lacks some. The data hold some 79,000 clones, with 91% observed a single time. The specimen was T cells isolated from PBMCs. The receptor was derived from a human donor in good health. Some clones in this sample may be carry-over from other donors' samples. The chain combines TRBV29-1 with TRBJ2-7; 7 nucleotides line up with TRBD2. The CDR3 bases are TGCAGCGTGGGAGCGGGAACCTACGAGCAGTACTTC. This sequence encodes CSVGAGTYEQYF.